The 28 T cell receptor beta chains listed next were all sequenced from one sample in a study of shared clonotypes between healthy human individuals. The naive CD8 subset, CD45RO-negative cells positively selected for CCR7, excluded terminally differentiated effector memory CD45RA+ cells. The protocol was immunoSEQ multiplex PCR, while the TCRdb copy is restricted to in-frame clones and leaves out a portion. The table has 1.5 million to 2.5 million clones, about 95% seen once. The sample taken for sequencing was naive CD8+ T cells sorted from blood. These receptor sequences come from a man between 18 and 29 years old in good health.

This clone appeared once. The chain links TRBV9 to TRBJ1-1, with D perhaps matching TRBD1 (5 bases). The CDR3 totals 14 residues. Germline V gene lookup returns CDR1 SGDLS and CDR2 YYNGEE. Trimming cost V 0 bases and J 5 bases, with 11 bases left between them. In DNA, the CDR3 is TGTGCCAGCAGCGTAGGGCCAGGGAGGACTGAAGCTTTCTTT. Protein product: CASSVGPGRTEAFF. The whole variable domain, remainder taken from reference TRBV9 and TRBJ1-1, is DSGVTQTPKHLITATGQRVTLRCSPRSGDLSVYWYQQSLDQGLQFLIQYYNGEERAKGNILERFSAQQFPDLHSELNLSSLELGDSALYFCASSVGPGRTEAFFGQGTRLTVV.

This chain uses TRBV7-8 with TRBJ1-1; 9 bases agree with TRBD1. Trimming at V came to 3 bases and at J to 3 bases, leaving 5 bases not matched to a gene. Germline V gene data show CDR1 as SGHVS and CDR2 as FQNEAQ. There are 15 residues in the CDR3. In nucleotides, the CDR3 is TGTGCCAGCAGCTTCGCGGGACAGGGAGACACTGAAGCTTTCTTT. Protein: CASSFAGQGDTEAFF.

The chain recombines TRBV6-1 with TRBJ1-4; D possibly corresponds to TRBD1 (5 bases). CDR1 MNHNS and CDR2 SASEGT come from the germline V gene. V was trimmed by 3 bases and J by 0 bases, leaving 8 bases between them. This CDR3 is 15 amino acids long. CDR3: CASSERGATNEKLFF. DNA for the CDR3: TGTGCCAGCAGTGAGCGGGGCGCAACTAATGAAAAACTGTTTTTT.

Comment on this clone: The sample has other DNA sequences that encode this CDR3 too. The rearrangement uses TRBV5-4 and TRBJ2-1; the D is unclear. Trimming cost V 0 bases and J 0 bases, with 7 bases left between them. This CDR3 comprises 15 residues. Germline CDR1 and CDR2: SGHNT and YYREEE (reference sequence). Here the CDR3 reads CASSLVGSSYNEQFF. The CDR3 DNA reads TGTGCCAGCAGCTTGGTTGGTAGCTCCTACAATGAGCAGTTCTTC.

V usage is TRBV6-6 and J usage is TRBJ1-1, with 9 bases matching TRBD1. This CDR3 is 14 amino acids long. V dropped 5 bases and J dropped 5; count of bases not matched to a gene: 6. Germline CDR1 is MNHNY and CDR2 is SVGAGI (reference sequence). The CDR3 protein is CASSRTGEMTEAFF. CDR3 DNA sequence: TGTGCCAGCAGTCGGACAGGGGAAATGACTGAAGCTTTCTTT.

The gene calls are TRBV5-4 and TRBJ1-2; D is uncertain. The CDR3 is 15 amino acids. V was shortened by 2 bases and J by 1 base, with 12 bases between the two germline ends. The V gene's germline CDR1 is SGHNT and CDR2 YYREEE (reference sequence). CDR3 region: CASSFGEAINYGYTF. CDR3 DNA: TGTGCCAGCAGCTTTGGGGAAGCTATTAACTATGGCTACACCTTC. The whole variable domain, filled in from reference TRBV5-4 and TRBJ1-2, reads ETGVTQSPTHLIKTRGQQVTLRCSSQSGHNTVSWYQQALGQGPQFIFQYYREEENGRGNFPPRFSGLQFPNYSSELNVNALELDDSALYLCASSFGEAINYGYTFGSGTRLTVV.

Of note for this clone: The identical CDR3 is also encoded by other nucleotide sequences in the sample. The gene calls are TRBV27 and TRBJ2-1, with D possibly TRBD1 on 6 matching bases. Germline lookup yields CDR1 MNHEY and CDR2 SMNVEV (reference sequence). There are 15 residues in the CDR3. V was shortened by 3 bases and J by 3 bases, with 12 bases between the two germline ends. The CDR3 region has the DNA TGTGCCAGCAGTTTGGGGACACCGGACTACAATGAGCAGTTCTTC. Protein: CASSLGTPDYNEQFF.

V and J are TRBV19 and TRBJ1-5; 7 nucleotides match TRBD1. The CDR3 is 15 amino acids. Trimming cost V 9 bases and J 1 base; bases outside gene matches: 9. Per germline, CDR1 LNHDA and CDR2 SQIVND (reference sequence). The CDR3 DNA sequence: TGTGCCAGCGAAACCACACAGGGGAGCAATCAGCCCCAGCATTTT. The encoded protein is CASETTQGSNQPQHF.

The chain carries TRBV5-6 and TRBJ2-1, with a possible D match to TRBD2 (6 bases). The CDR3 is 14 amino acids. Germline assignment: CDR1 SGHDT and CDR2 YYEEEE. The V end was cut by 5 bases, the J end by 10 bases, with 19 bases between. CDR3 nucleotide sequence: TGTGCCAGCAGTTCACGACTAGTTTTCGTGGAGCAGTTCTTC. It encodes CASSSRLVFVEQFF. Full variable domain (rest looked up from reference TRBV5-6 and TRBJ2-1): DAGVTQSPTHLIKTRGQQVTLRCSPKSGHDTVSWYQQALGQGPQFIFQYYEEEERQRGNFPDRFSGHQFPNYSSELNVNALLLGDSALYLCASSSRLVFVEQFFGPGTRLTVL.

This clone was recorded a few times. Other DNA sequences from this sample encode an identical CDR3 as well. The chain joins TRBV5-1 to TRBJ2-1; 8 bases are shared with TRBD2. Germline V gives CDR1 SGHRS, CDR2 YFSETQ. The length of the CDR3 is 15 residues. After removal of 4 bases from V and 0 bases from J, the junction contained 3 bases not matched to a gene. CDR3 in DNA: TGCGCCAGCAGCCTAAGCGGGAGCTCCTACAATGAGCAGTTCTTC. Residues: CASSLSGSSYNEQFF.

With regard to this clone: The same CDR3 arises from other DNA sequences in this sample as well. The chain is built from TRBV18 and TRBJ2-7, with D possibly TRBD2 on 6 matching bases. With 3 bases removed from V and 3 bases from J, the gap between germline ends came to 6 bases. The germline V gene encodes CDR1 KGHSH and CDR2 LQKENI. This CDR3 comprises 12 residues. For the CDR3, the DNA is TGTGCCAGCTCACCCGGGAGCTACGAGCAGTACTTC. Translation gives CASSPGSYEQYF.

The rearrangement links TRBV2 to TRBJ1-1; the D is unclear. Trimming stripped 2 bases from V and 0 bases from J, with 7 bases between. In germline, CDR1 is SNHLY, CDR2 FYNNEI. The CDR3 runs 14 residues. CDR3 protein: CASSEQGVNTEAFF. The CDR3 DNA follows: TGTGCCAGCAGTGAACAAGGAGTGAACACTGAAGCTTTCTTT.

The chain is built from TRBV7-6 and TRBJ2-7; possible D gene TRBD2, 6 bases. This CDR3 spans 13 amino acids. CDR1 is SGHVS and CDR2 is FNYEAQ in the germline V gene. V lost 8 bases and J 3 bases, leaving 14 bases between the germline ends. The chain's CDR3 is CASSSGEVYEQYF. The CDR3 nucleotides are TGTGCCAGCTCATCGGGGGAAGTCTACGAGCAGTACTTC.

This chain uses TRBV6-5 with TRBJ2-3, with TRBD1 as a possible D gene (5 bases). Looked up from germline, CDR1 is MNHEY and CDR2 is SVGAGI. Trimming stripped 9 bases from V and 2 bases from J, with 15 bases between. The CDR3 is 14 residues long. The DNA for the CDR3 is TGTGCCAGGCCGACAGTACTCCTCACAGATACGCAGTATTTT. This translates into CARPTVLLTDTQYF.

Comment on this clone: Other nucleotide sequences from this sample produce the same CDR3. The rearrangement links TRBV5-6 to TRBJ2-7; D unclear. V gave up 2 bases and J gave up 1 base, with 7 bases separating them. Per the germline V gene, CDR1 is SGHDT and CDR2 is YYEEEE. This CDR3 contains 13 residues. DNA for the CDR3: TGTGCCAGCAGCTTATGGGGTTCCTACGAGCAGTACTTC. Its protein product is CASSLWGSYEQYF.

The rearrangement joins TRBV4-1 to TRBJ2-5; D uncertain. Trimming removed 4 bases at V and 1 base at J, with 16 bases between. CDR3 length: 16 amino acids. Germline CDR1 reads MGHRA; CDR2 reads YSYEKL. The CDR3 DNA sequence: TGCGCCAGCAGCCCCCGGGTTGGCCTTACCCAAGAGACCCAGTACTTC. This codes for CASSPRVGLTQETQYF.

The chain links TRBV9 to TRBJ2-1; TRBD2 matches at 11 bases. The ends lost 1 base at V and 8 bases at J; junction bases unmatched: 5. The germline gives CDR1 SGDLS, CDR2 YYNGEE. CDR3 length: 15 amino acids. CDR3 region: CASSVTSGSVYEQFF. The CDR3 DNA is TGTGCCAGCAGCGTAACTAGCGGGAGTGTCTATGAGCAGTTCTTC.

As for this clone: Being one base from a much bigger clone, this may be a read error. Other nucleotide sequences in the sample specify the same CDR3. The chain joins TRBV11-2 to TRBJ2-7; D ambiguous. The CDR3 runs to 11 residues. V was cut by 1 base and J by 6 bases, with 4 bases left in between. Looked up from germline, CDR1 is SGHAT and CDR2 is FQNNGV. The CDR3 region is CASSLGFEQYF. The CDR3 coding sequence is TGTGCCAGCAGCTTAGGCTTCGAGCAGTACTTC.

J is TRBJ2-1 and V is TRBV11-2; maybe TRBD2 (5 bases). Per germline, CDR1 SGHAT and CDR2 FQNNGV. The V end was cut by 4 bases, the J end by 9 bases, with 10 bases between. The CDR3 contains 12 residues. CDR3 amino acids: CASSSDSIEQFF. The CDR3, as DNA: TGTGCCAGCAGCTCGGACTCCATTGAGCAGTTCTTC.

This clone showed up just once. V and J are TRBV6-1 and TRBJ2-1, with 9 bases aligning to TRBD1. Germline V lookup: CDR1 MNHNS, CDR2 SASEGT. CDR3 length: 17 amino acids. The trim removed 0 bases at V and 8 bases at J, leaving 11 bases unmatched. This CDR3 reads CASSEASHLTGGDEQFF. CDR3 nucleotides: TGTGCCAGCAGTGAAGCTTCCCACCTTACAGGGGGCGATGAGCAGTTCTTC.

The chain links TRBV19 to TRBJ2-7; TRBD1 matches 7 bases. CDR1 is LNHDA, CDR2 SQIVND, per germline (reference sequence). J was trimmed by 3 bases and V by 6 bases; bases with no gene match: 8. The CDR3 length is 14 residues. CDR3 bases: TGTGCCAGTAGACGGACAGGCGCTATCTACGAGCAGTACTTC. As protein: CASRRTGAIYEQYF.

As to this clone: Distinct nucleotide sequences in the sample also encode this CDR3. The CDR3 sequence: CASSRLGDTQYF. The DNA of the CDR3 is TGCGCCAGCAGCCGACTAGGAGATACGCAGTATTTT. V usage is TRBV4-1 and J usage is TRBJ2-3, with D maybe TRBD2 (6 bases). Trimming removed 4 bases at V and 5 bases at J, with 7 bases between. Germline V gives CDR1 MGHRA, CDR2 YSYEKL. This CDR3 contains 12 residues.

The chain is built from TRBV29-1 and TRBJ2-5, with 14 bases that match TRBD2. The CDR3 consists of 16 residues. With 3 bases clipped from V and 5 bases from J, the junction kept 8 bases outside the gene matches. Germline CDR1 and CDR2: SQVTM and ANQGSEA. CDR3 nucleotide sequence: TGCAGCGTTGAGTTTGGGACTAGCGGGGGCGGTGAGACCCAGTACTTC. This gives the protein CSVEFGTSGGGETQYF.

The rearrangement joins TRBV6-5 to TRBJ2-1; 11 bases fit TRBD2. J gave up 6 bases and V 5 bases, and 3 bases lay outside the gene matches. The CDR3 contains 14 residues. Germline CDR1 and CDR2: MNHEY and SVGAGI. Here the CDR3 DNA reads TGTGCCAGCAGTGGGACTAGCGGATCCAATGAGCAGTTCTTC. It translates to CASSGTSGSNEQFF.

The J gene is TRBJ2-2, the V gene TRBV13; D is unresolved. This CDR3 has 18 residues. Germline assignment: CDR1 PRHDT and CDR2 FYEKMQ (reference sequence). V was cut by 0 bases and J by 3 bases, with 17 bases left in between. CDR3: CASSLGLFETPYTGELFF. The CDR3 nucleotides are TGTGCCAGCAGCTTAGGCCTTTTTGAGACTCCCTACACCGGGGAGCTGTTTTTT.

This chain links TRBV6-1 with TRBJ1-2; 8 nucleotides match TRBD1. The CDR3 length is 17 residues. Germline CDR1 and CDR2: MNHNS and SASEGT. V was pared by 0 bases and J by 4 bases, with 10 bases of the junction left unmatched. The CDR3 spells CASSEARTGLIVYGYTF. As DNA, the CDR3 is TGTGCCAGCAGTGAAGCTCGGACAGGGTTGATCGTCTATGGCTACACCTTC.

The V gene is TRBV4-1, the J gene TRBJ1-1; D unclear. Trimming shortened V by 1 base and J by 0 bases, and 9 bases separated the two germline ends. Germline CDR1 reads MGHRA; CDR2 reads YSYEKL. The CDR3 totals 15 residues. The CDR3: CASSQGVSMNTEAFF. The DNA of the CDR3 is TGCGCCAGCAGCCAAGGGGTCTCAATGAACACTGAAGCTTTCTTT.

This clone appeared a single time. The V call is TRBV27, the J call TRBJ1-2; 8 bases line up with TRBD1. CDR1 and CDR2 from the germline V gene are MNHEY and SMNVEV (reference sequence). The CDR3 sequence is 14 residues long. V lost 4 bases to trimming and J lost 5 bases; unmatched junction nucleotides: 6. This CDR3 is CASSSAGGWYGYTF. The CDR3 nucleotides read TGTGCCAGCAGTTCCGCAGGGGGCTGGTATGGCTACACCTTC.